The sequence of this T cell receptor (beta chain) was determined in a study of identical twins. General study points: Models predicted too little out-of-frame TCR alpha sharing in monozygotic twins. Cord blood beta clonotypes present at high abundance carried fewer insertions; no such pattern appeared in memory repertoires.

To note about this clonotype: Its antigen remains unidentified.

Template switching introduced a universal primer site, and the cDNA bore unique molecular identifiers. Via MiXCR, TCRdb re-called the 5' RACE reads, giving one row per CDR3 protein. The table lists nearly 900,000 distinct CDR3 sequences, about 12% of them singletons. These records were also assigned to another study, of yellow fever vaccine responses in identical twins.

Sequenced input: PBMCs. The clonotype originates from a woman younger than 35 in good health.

The CDR3 reads CASSWDSTNTGELFF. The CDR3 region has the DNA TGTGCCAGCAGCTGGGACAGCACGAACACCGGGGAGCTGTTTTTT. The chain links TRBV28 to TRBJ2-2, with TRBD1 matching 7 bases. Germline V gene lookup returns CDR1 MDHEN and CDR2 SYDVKM. The CDR3 totals 15 residues. Germline trimming cut 6 bases from V and 0 bases from J; bases unmatched to any gene: 4.